The 7 T cell receptor beta chains reported below all come from one sample, sequenced in a study of blood T cell repertoires in COVID-19. TCRdb's table, derived via immunoSEQ multiplex PCR, lists solely in-frame clones and lacks some. The sample includes over 75,000 clones, 80% of them seen just once. The sample taken for sequencing was peripheral blood. The receptors here all came from a woman in her seventies with acute or convalescent COVID-19.

V gene TRBV7-3 combines with J gene TRBJ1-1; D perhaps matches TRBD1 (5 bases). With 3 bases removed from V and 11 bases from J, the gap between germline ends came to 16 bases. Per germline, CDR1 SGHTA and CDR2 FQGTGA. This CDR3 spans 13 amino acids. The DNA of the CDR3 is TGTGCCAGCAGCTTGACCGGGACTACCGATGCTTTCTTT. Protein product: CASSLTGTTDAFF.

The chain combines TRBV9 with TRBJ2-1, with 9 bases matching TRBD2. Germline V CDR1 and CDR2: SGDLS, YYNGEE. V gave up 0 bases and J gave up 3 bases; unmatched junction bases: 7. The CDR3 is made up of 17 amino acids. This CDR3 reads CASSVDPPSGVYNEQFF. For the CDR3, the DNA is TGTGCCAGCAGCGTAGATCCCCCTAGCGGGGTCTACAATGAGCAGTTCTTC.

V is TRBV6-5 and J is TRBJ1-2; tentative D call: TRBD1 (6 bases). This CDR3 spans 15 amino acids. The V gene's germline CDR1 is MNHEY and CDR2 SVGAGI. The V and J ends lost 8 bases and 1 base respectively, with 17 bases between them. In DNA form, the CDR3 reads TGTGCCAGCGGAACGGATCTAGGGGGTAACTATGGCTACACCTTC. It encodes CASGTDLGGNYGYTF.

This clone was recorded once. This chain uses TRBV5-1 with TRBJ2-1; tentatively, D is TRBD2 (6 bases). The ends were cut back, 0 bases at V and 5 bases at J, with 9 bases in the middle. This CDR3 is 14 amino acids long. CDR1 and CDR2 (germline): SGHRS, YFSETQ. This CDR3 reads CASSLGLAHNEQFF. The CDR3, as DNA: TGCGCCAGCAGCTTGGGGCTAGCGCACAATGAGCAGTTCTTC.

This chain uses TRBV18 with TRBJ1-2; D uncertain. V was shortened by 6 bases and J by 5 bases, with 16 bases between the two germline ends. This CDR3 is built from 14 residues. Germline V CDR1 and CDR2: KGHSH, LQKENI. CDR3 region: CASSRQGILYGYTF. Written as DNA, the CDR3 is TGTGCCAGCTCGCGACAAGGTATTTTATATGGCTACACCTTC.

The chain combines TRBV19 with TRBJ2-7, with D perhaps TRBD1 (6 bases). The CDR3 spans 12 residues. V shed 8 bases and J shed 5 bases, with 13 bases lying between them. Germline loops: CDR1 LNHDA, CDR2 SQIVND (reference sequence). This chain's CDR3 is CASLRQVDEQYF. CDR3 nucleotide sequence: TGTGCCAGTCTTCGACAGGTAGACGAGCAGTACTTC.

The V and J genes are TRBV18 and TRBJ1-2; D is unresolved. The CDR3 consists of 13 residues. Germline CDR1 and CDR2: KGHSH and LQKENI. Trimming removed 3 bases from V and 4 bases from J, with 9 bases in between. CDR3 sequence: CASSPSSPYGYTF. Written as DNA, the CDR3 is TGTGCCAGCTCACCTTCCTCTCCCTATGGCTACACCTTC. Using reference TRBV18 and TRBJ1-2 for the parts outside the CDR3, the full variable domain is NAGVMQNPRHLVRRRGQEARLRCSPMKGHSHVYWYRQLPEEGLKFMVYLQKENIIDESGMPKERFSAEFPKEGPSILRIQQVVRGDSAAYFCASSPSSPYGYTFGSGTRLTVV.